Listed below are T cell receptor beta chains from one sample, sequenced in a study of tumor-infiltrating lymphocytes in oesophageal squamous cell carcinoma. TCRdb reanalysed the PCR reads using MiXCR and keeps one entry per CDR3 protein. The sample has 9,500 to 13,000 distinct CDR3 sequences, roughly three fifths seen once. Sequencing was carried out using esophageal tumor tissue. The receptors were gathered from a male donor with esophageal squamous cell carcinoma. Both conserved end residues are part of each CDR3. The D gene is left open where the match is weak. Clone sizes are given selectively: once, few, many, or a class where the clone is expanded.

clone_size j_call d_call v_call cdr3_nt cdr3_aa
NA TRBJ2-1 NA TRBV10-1 TGCGCCAGCAGTGAGGCCCAGGGTGAACATGAGCAGTTCTTC CASSEAQGEHEQFF
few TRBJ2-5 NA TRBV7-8 TGTGCCAGCAGCTTTAACGGACAGCTTCAAGAGACCCAGTACTTC CASSFNGQLQETQYF
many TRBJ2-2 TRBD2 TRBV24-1 TGTGCCACCAGTGAAACGGGACTAGCGGATAACACCGGGGAGCTGTTTTTT CATSETGLADNTGELFF
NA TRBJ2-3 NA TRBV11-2 TGTGCCAGCAGCTCCCCCATAGTCGGGGTTGGCACGCAGTATTTT CASSSPIVGVGTQYF
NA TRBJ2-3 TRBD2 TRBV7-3 TGTGCCAGCAGCTTAGGACTAGCGGTGGATACGCAGTATTTT CASSLGLAVDTQYF
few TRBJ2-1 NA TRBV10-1 TGCGCCAGGGGGAATGAGCAGTTCTTC CARGNEQFF
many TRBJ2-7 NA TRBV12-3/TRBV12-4 TGTGCCAGCAGTTTCGAATTTGGTCCTCCGCCCAACTACGAGCAGTACTTC CASSFEFGPPPNYEQYF
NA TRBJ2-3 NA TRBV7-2 TGTGCCAGCAGCTTTCATGCGGGGGCCTTTCGATTAGATACGCAGTATTTT CASSFHAGAFRLDTQYF
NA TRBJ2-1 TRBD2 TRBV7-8 TGTGCCAGCAGCTCAACAAGTCGACTAGCGGGAGTACGGTTGTGGGACAATGAGCAGTTCTTC CASSSTSRLAGVRLWDNEQFF
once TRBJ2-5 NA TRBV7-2 TGTGCCAGCAGCTTAAGGGGTGTCGAGACCCAGTACTTC CASSLRGVETQYF